Below are 5 T cell receptor beta chains sequenced from a single sample in a study of T-cell memory formation after mild COVID-19. TCRdb re-derived calls from the 5' RACE reads in MiXCR, one entry per CDR3 protein. The data show under 600,000 distinct CDR3 sequences, with about 20% seen just once and approximately 8.4% held by the top ten. The sample taken for sequencing was PBMCs or a T cell subset sorted from them (not recorded which). All receptors derive from an adult woman who had mild COVID-19 (a few samples of this study predate the infection). Cell type and time point are not known.

This clonotype showed up many times. V and J are TRBV20-1 and TRBJ1-2, with 8 bases aligning to TRBD1. The CDR3 spans 15 residues. V was clipped by 3 bases and J by 6 bases; unmatched bases: 12. The germline CDR1 and CDR2 sequences are DFQATT and SNEGSKA (reference sequence). The CDR3 sequence: CSASPPFDRGHGYTF. The CDR3 DNA sequence: TGCAGTGCTAGTCCGCCTTTTGACAGGGGACATGGCTACACCTTC.

This clonotype came up a few times. The chain couples TRBV6-2 or TRBV6-3 to TRBJ2-2, with 12 nucleotides matching TRBD1. CDR1 is MNHEY and CDR2 is SVGEGT in the germline V gene. V shed 7 bases, J shed 9 bases, and the junction held 12 bases outside the gene matches. The CDR3 has 16 amino acids. The chain's CDR3 is CASNQRPGQGARELFF. The CDR3 region has the DNA TGTGCCAGCAATCAAAGGCCGGGACAGGGGGCCAGGGAGCTGTTTTTT.

The chain combines TRBV5-7 with TRBJ2-7; 8 nucleotides align to TRBD1. TRBV5-7 is reported as an ORF; its role is uncertain. This CDR3 has 15 amino acids. J gave up 5 bases and V 2 bases, and 9 bases lay outside the gene matches. The CDR3 region has the DNA TGTGCCAGCAGCTTAGGAGACAGGGGTTTCAACGAGCAGTACTTC. Translated, it gives CASSLGDRGFNEQYF.

This clonotype occurred a few times. V and J are TRBV20-1 and TRBJ2-2; D is possibly TRBD2 (6 bases). Trimming left V 5 bases short and J 5 bases short, with 18 bases between. The length of the CDR3 is 15 residues. Germline lookup yields CDR1 DFQATT and CDR2 SNEGSKA (reference sequence). CDR3 DNA: TGCAGTGCTGCTTGGACTACCTCTGGAACCGGGGAGCTGTTTTTT. Protein sequence: CSAAWTTSGTGELFF.

This clonotype was counted between two and nine times. This chain connects TRBV20-1 to TRBJ1-5; TRBD1 aligns across 7 bases. Germline-derived CDR1 and CDR2 are DFQATT and SNEGSKA (reference sequence). Unmatched junction bases numbered 13, after V lost 6 bases and J lost 5 bases. The CDR3 is 15 residues long. The CDR3 DNA sequence: TGCAGTGCCAGGGCGACAGGGTATACGGATCAGCCCCAGCATTTT. Translation: CSARATGYTDQPQHF.